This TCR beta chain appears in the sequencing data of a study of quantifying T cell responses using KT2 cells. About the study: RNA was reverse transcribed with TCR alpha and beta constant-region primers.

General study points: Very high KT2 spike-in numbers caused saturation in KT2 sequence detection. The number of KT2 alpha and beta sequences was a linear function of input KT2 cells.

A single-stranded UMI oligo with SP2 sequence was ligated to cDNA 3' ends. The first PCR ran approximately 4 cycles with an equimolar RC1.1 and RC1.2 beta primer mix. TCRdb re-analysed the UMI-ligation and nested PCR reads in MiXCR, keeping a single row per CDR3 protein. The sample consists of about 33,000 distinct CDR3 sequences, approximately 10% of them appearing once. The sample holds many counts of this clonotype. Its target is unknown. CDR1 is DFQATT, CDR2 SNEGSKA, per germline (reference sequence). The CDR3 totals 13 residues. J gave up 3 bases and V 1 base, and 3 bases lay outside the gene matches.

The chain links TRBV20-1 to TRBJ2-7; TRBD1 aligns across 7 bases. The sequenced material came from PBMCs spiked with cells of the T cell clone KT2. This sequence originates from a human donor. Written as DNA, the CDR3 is TGCAGTGCTAGAGGTGACAGGGTCTACGAGCAGTACTTC. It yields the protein CSARGDRVYEQYF.